The entry below gives a single T cell receptor (beta chain) sequence along with its context. TCRdb's copy holds only in-frame clones and misses some; the assay was immunoSEQ multiplex PCR. The sample holds over 55,000 clones, around 83% seen once. The sample belongs to a study of blood T cell repertoires in COVID-19. Germline trimming cut 5 bases from V and 5 bases from J; bases unmatched to any gene: 7. Germline V lookup: CDR1 SGHVS, CDR2 FQNEAQ. CDR3 length equals 14 residues. Sequencing used peripheral blood. The chain is built from TRBV7-8 and TRBJ2-7; TRBD1 matches 9 bases. The origin of this receptor is a man aged 45-65 years with COVID-19, enrolled during active disease. CDR3 sequence (DNA): TGTGCCAGCAGCCCACGGGACAGGGCGAACGAGCAGTACTTC. Its protein is CASSPRDRANEQYF.